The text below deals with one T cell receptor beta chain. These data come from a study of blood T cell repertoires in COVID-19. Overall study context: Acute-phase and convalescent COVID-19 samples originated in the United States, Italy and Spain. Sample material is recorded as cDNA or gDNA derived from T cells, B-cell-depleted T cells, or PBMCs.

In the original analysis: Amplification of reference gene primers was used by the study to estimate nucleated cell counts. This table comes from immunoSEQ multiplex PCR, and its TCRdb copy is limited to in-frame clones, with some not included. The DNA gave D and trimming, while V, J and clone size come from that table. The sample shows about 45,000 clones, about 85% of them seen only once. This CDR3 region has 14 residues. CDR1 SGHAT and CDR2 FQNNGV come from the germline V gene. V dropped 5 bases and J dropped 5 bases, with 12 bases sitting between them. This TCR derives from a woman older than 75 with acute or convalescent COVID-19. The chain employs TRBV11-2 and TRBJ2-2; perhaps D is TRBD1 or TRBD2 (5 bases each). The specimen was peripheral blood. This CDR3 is CASSLGETTGELFF. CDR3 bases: TGTGCCAGCAGCCTAGGGGAGACAACCGGGGAGCTGTTTTTT.